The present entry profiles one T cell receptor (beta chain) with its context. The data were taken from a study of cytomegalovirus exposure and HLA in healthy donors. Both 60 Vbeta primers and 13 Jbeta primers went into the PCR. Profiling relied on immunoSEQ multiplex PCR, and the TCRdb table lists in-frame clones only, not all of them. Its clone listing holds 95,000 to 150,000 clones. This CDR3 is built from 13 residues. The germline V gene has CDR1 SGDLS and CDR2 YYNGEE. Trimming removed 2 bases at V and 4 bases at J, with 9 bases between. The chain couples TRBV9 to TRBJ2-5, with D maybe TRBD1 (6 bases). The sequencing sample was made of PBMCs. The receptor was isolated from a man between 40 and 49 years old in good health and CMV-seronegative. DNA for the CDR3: TGTGCCAGCAGCGTCCAGGGGCCAGAGACCCAGTACTTC. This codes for CASSVQGPETQYF.